This T cell receptor beta chain emerged from a study of glioma-infiltrating T cells after dendritic cell vaccination. Study as a whole: Between the early 2000s and the early 2010s, patients got autologous tumor lysate-pulsed dendritic cell vaccines. The vaccine used monocyte-derived dendritic cells pulsed overnight with autologous tumor lysate. Study-level points and caveats: No direct clonality-survival link was found; a diverse polyclonal response may matter.

As for this clone: The antigen remains undetermined.

The data were produced by immunoSEQ multiplex PCR, yet TCRdb's version contains in-frame clones alone and is incomplete. Seen here are 85,000 to 100,000 clones, roughly four fifths observed once, and the top ten hold approximately 2%. Germline loops: CDR1 SGHDT, CDR2 YYEEEE. The CDR3 contains 17 residues. The V segment lost 3 bases and the J segment 2 bases; nucleotides outside the gene matches: 11. Documented time point: after dendritic cell vaccination, including at tumor progression/relapse. Before vaccination, two weeks after the third vaccination, and at progression, PBMC were collected. The chain couples TRBV5-6 to TRBJ2-3; 8 nucleotides match TRBD2. The TCR comes from a human donor with glioblastoma. This specimen consisted of blood, obtained after dendritic cell vaccination. The CDR3 reads CASSSRQLAVNTDTQYF. The CDR3 nucleotides read TGTGCCAGCAGCTCGCGCCAACTAGCGGTGAACACAGATACGCAGTATTTT.